One and the same sample provided the 22 T cell receptor beta chains below, sequenced in a study of blood T cell repertoires in COVID-19. Data came from immunoSEQ multiplex PCR; TCRdb stores just in-frame clones and leaves some out. Here the sample spans more than 100,000 clones, approximately 79% being singletons. The sequenced material came from PBMCs or T cells enriched from blood (not recorded which). These receptor sequences come from a man between 35 and 55 years old with acute COVID-19.

The J gene is TRBJ1-5, the V gene TRBV19, with D maybe TRBD1 (5 bases). V was pared by 1 base and J by 0 bases, with 10 bases between. CDR1 is LNHDA and CDR2 is SQIVND in the germline V gene (reference sequence). CDR3 length: 16 amino acids. The DNA for the CDR3 is TGTGCCAGTAGTATAGGGGGGGACTTTAGCAATCAGCCCCAGCATTTT. Its translation is CASSIGGDFSNQPQHF. Combining the CDR3 with reference TRBV19 and TRBJ1-5 gives the whole variable domain DGGITQSPKYLFRKEGQNVTLSCEQNLNHDAMYWYRQDPGQGLRLIYYSQIVNDFQKGDIAEGYSVSREKKESFPLTVTSAQKNPTAFYLCASSIGGDFSNQPQHFGDGTRLSIL.

This clone showed up just once. The chain recombines TRBV5-8 with TRBJ1-5; TRBD1 matches at 10 bases. The CDR3 covers 14 residues. CDR1 SGHTS and CDR2 YDEGEE come from the germline V gene. V dropped 4 bases and J dropped 5; count of bases not matched to a gene: 3. This CDR3 reads CASSRDRGYQPQHF. The CDR3 region has the DNA TGTGCCAGCAGCCGGGACAGGGGTTATCAGCCCCAGCATTTT.

The chain recombines TRBV3-1 (or the pseudogene TRBV3-2) with TRBJ2-7; 13 bases map to TRBD2. Trimming removed 1 base from V and 2 bases from J; junction bases left unmatched: 8. Germline V CDR1 and CDR2: LGHDT, YNNKEL (reference sequence). This CDR3 has 18 residues. The CDR3: CASSQGLLGLAGAYEQYF. DNA of the CDR3: TGTGCCAGCAGCCAAGGATTACTCGGACTAGCGGGGGCCTACGAGCAGTACTTC.

The chain has TRBV7-8 and TRBJ1-2; D perhaps matches TRBD1 (5 bases). The V and J ends lost 5 bases and 5 bases respectively, with 15 bases between them. Germline lookup yields CDR1 SGHVS and CDR2 FQNEAQ. CDR3 length equals 14 residues. The chain's CDR3 is CASSLEQEGYGYTF. In DNA form, the CDR3 reads TGTGCCAGCAGCCTTGAACAGGAGGGTTATGGCTACACCTTC.

The V and J genes are TRBV18 and TRBJ1-2; 7 nucleotides line up with TRBD1. The CDR3 is 12 residues long. Per germline, CDR1 KGHSH and CDR2 LQKENI. Unmatched junction bases numbered 5, after V lost 3 bases and J lost 10 bases. The CDR3: CASSPGRGDYTF. DNA of the CDR3: TGTGCCAGCTCACCGGGCAGGGGGGACTACACCTTC.

V usage is TRBV6-5 and J usage is TRBJ1-2; a possible D gene is TRBD1 (5 bases). The CDR3 contains 15 residues. Germline-derived CDR1 and CDR2 are MNHEY and SVGAGI. Trimming pared 6 bases from V and 1 base from J, leaving 15 bases between. The CDR3 is CASRIGTEVNYGYTF. Written as DNA, the CDR3 is TGTGCCAGCAGGATCGGGACTGAAGTTAACTATGGCTACACCTTC.

The chain joins TRBV18 to TRBJ2-4, with TRBD1 as a possible D gene (6 bases). CDR3 size: 15 residues. CDR1 and CDR2 from the germline V gene are KGHSH and LQKENI. Trimming removed 3 bases at V and 0 bases at J, with 9 bases between. The CDR3 here is CASSPPGVAKNIQYF. CDR3 DNA sequence: TGTGCCAGCTCACCTCCAGGGGTAGCCAAAAACATTCAGTACTTC.

This clone was observed a few times. The genes are TRBV10-1 and TRBJ2-7; 7 bases map to TRBD2. The CDR3 length is 19 residues. Trimming took 7 bases from V and 3 from J; bases not matched to a gene: 24. The germline V gene encodes CDR1 WNHNN and CDR2 SYGVQD (reference sequence). CDR3 sequence (DNA): TGCGCCAGCATCAACACATCCGGGACTATACAACCAATTATCTACGAGCAGTACTTC. Translated, it gives CASINTSGTIQPIIYEQYF.

The V and J genes are TRBV3-1 (or the pseudogene TRBV3-2) and TRBJ2-3; 8 bases fit TRBD2. Per the germline V gene, CDR1 is LGHDT and CDR2 is YNNKEL (reference sequence). CDR3 length equals 17 residues. Losses at the gene ends were 0 bases for V and 2 bases for J; bases not matched to a gene: 7. The CDR3 DNA is TGTGCCAGCAGCCAAGATGGAACGGGGGGGTTCACAGATACGCAGTATTTT. Its translation is CASSQDGTGGFTDTQYF.

The rearrangement joins TRBV5-1 to TRBJ2-3; 9 positions agree with TRBD1. The CDR3 has 15 amino acids. V was pared by 4 bases and J by 5 bases, with 8 bases of the junction left unmatched. Germline V gives CDR1 SGHRS, CDR2 YFSETQ. The CDR3 loop is CASSLRDRVGDTQYF. Here the CDR3 DNA reads TGCGCCAGCAGCCTCCGGGACAGGGTTGGAGATACGCAGTATTTT.

This rearrangement joins TRBV25-1 to TRBJ2-5, with D maybe TRBD2 (6 bases). Trimming cost V 6 bases and J 4 bases, with 15 bases left between them. CDR3 length: 14 residues. Germline CDR1 MGHDK, CDR2 SYGVNS. In DNA, the CDR3 is TGTGCCAGCAGGGTGGCGTCGGAGGGAGAGACCCAGTACTTC. Translated, it gives CASRVASEGETQYF.

The CDR3 bases are TGTGCCAGCAGTTTCGGGACTAGCGGGCGCGAGCAGTACTTC. Translating it yields CASSFGTSGREQYF. The chain uses TRBV3-1 (or the pseudogene TRBV3-2) and TRBJ2-7, with TRBD2 matching over 12 bases. This CDR3 region has 14 residues. V dropped 6 bases and J dropped 6; count of bases not matched to a gene: 6. From germline, CDR1 is LGHDT and CDR2 YNNKEL (reference sequence).

The V call is TRBV11-3, the J call TRBJ2-2, with 7 bases that match TRBD1. The germline V gene has CDR1 SGHNT and CDR2 YENEEA. This CDR3 has 15 amino acids. J lost 2 bases, V lost 4 bases, and 4 bases had no gene match. The CDR3 DNA follows: TGTGCCAGCAGCTCAGGGGGAACCAACACCGGGGAGCTGTTTTTT. Translating it yields CASSSGGTNTGELFF.

This chain connects TRBV6-4 to TRBJ2-2; 9 bases match TRBD2. The germline V gene encodes CDR1 MRHNA and CDR2 SNTAGT. J gave up 6 bases and V 6 bases, and 11 bases lay outside the gene matches. The CDR3 is 16 amino acids. CDR3: CASSRGVAGDPGELFF. The CDR3 DNA follows: TGTGCCAGCAGCCGTGGGGTAGCGGGAGATCCCGGGGAGCTGTTTTTT.

J is TRBJ2-2 and V is TRBV7-3; 7 bases match TRBD1. The germline V gene has CDR1 SGHTA and CDR2 FQGTGA. CDR3 length: 15 amino acids. The V segment lost 2 bases and the J segment 4 bases; nucleotides outside the gene matches: 4. The CDR3 nucleotides read TGTGCCAGCAGCTTATCCGGGACAGTCACCGGGGAGCTGTTTTTT. This codes for CASSLSGTVTGELFF.

The genes are TRBV19 and TRBJ1-3; no definite D call. V was cut by 5 bases and J by 5 bases, with 10 bases left in between. The germline V gene has CDR1 LNHDA and CDR2 SQIVND (reference sequence). CDR3 length: 13 residues. The CDR3 loop is CASSPTRRNTIYF. The CDR3 bases are TGTGCCAGTAGTCCGACACGTAGAAACACCATATATTTT.

This clone is a singleton in its sample. The chain joins TRBV27 to TRBJ2-7; TRBD1 is a possible D gene (6 bases). V lost 6 bases and J lost 7, with 13 bases in between. Germline-derived CDR1 and CDR2 are MNHEY and SMNVEV (reference sequence). The CDR3 length is 12 residues. CDR3 nucleotide sequence: TGTGCCAGCAGACGGGACATGGGGGAGCAGTACTTC. It encodes CASRRDMGEQYF.

This clone was detected once. V and J are TRBV28 and TRBJ1-5; D unresolved. Per germline, CDR1 MDHEN and CDR2 SYDVKM. CDR3 length equals 12 residues. Trimming removed 6 bases at V and 3 bases at J, with 6 bases between. In DNA form, the CDR3 reads TGTGCCAGCAGAAACACCAATCAGCCCCAGCATTTT. It translates to CASRNTNQPQHF. Using reference TRBV28 and TRBJ1-5 for the parts outside the CDR3, the full variable domain is DVKVTQSSRYLVKRTGEKVFLECVQDMDHENMFWYRQDPGLGLRLIYFSYDVKMKEKGDIPEGYSVSREKKERFSLILESASTNQTSMYLCASRNTNQPQHFGDGTRLSIL.

This chain uses TRBV15 with TRBJ1-2; D remains unclear. Germline loops: CDR1 LNHNV, CDR2 YYDKDF (reference sequence). Trimming cost V 0 bases and J 1 base, with 12 bases left between them. The CDR3 consists of 16 residues. CDR3 loop: CATSRDLGGFNYGYTF. DNA for the CDR3: TGTGCCACCAGCAGAGATCTTGGCGGTTTTAACTATGGCTACACCTTC.

The chain uses TRBV20-1 and TRBJ2-3; 9 bases are a match to TRBD2. The junction had 6 bases not matched to a gene; V was cut back by 3 bases and J by 2 bases. The CDR3 covers 15 residues. CDR1 DFQATT and CDR2 SNEGSKA come from the germline V gene (reference sequence). CDR3 in DNA: TGCAGTGCTAGTCTCGCGGGGGGGCCCACAGATACGCAGTATTTT. Translated, it gives CSASLAGGPTDTQYF.

This clone appeared a few times. This chain joins TRBV9 and TRBJ2-1, with D possibly being TRBD1 (6 bases). CDR3 length: 13 amino acids. Deletions cut 4 bases from V and 5 bases from J, with 10 bases between. Germline values: CDR1 SGDLS, CDR2 YYNGEE. This CDR3 is CASSPRDNNEQFF. The CDR3 DNA reads TGTGCCAGCAGCCCACGGGACAACAATGAGCAGTTCTTC.

The chain uses TRBV3-1 (or the pseudogene TRBV3-2) and TRBJ2-5, with TRBD2 matching over 8 bases. The CDR3 is 14 amino acids. With 4 bases clipped from V and 5 bases from J, the junction kept 6 bases outside the gene matches. Per germline, CDR1 LGHDT and CDR2 YNNKEL (reference sequence). DNA of the CDR3: TGTGCCAGCAGCCGAAGATCTAGCGGGGAGACCCAGTACTTC. As protein: CASSRRSSGETQYF.